These T cell receptor beta chains were read from a single sample in a study of shared clonotypes between healthy human individuals. The data were produced by immunoSEQ multiplex PCR, yet TCRdb's version contains in-frame clones alone and is incomplete. The sample holds 900,000 to 1,200,000 clones, around 82% seen once. Sequencing was carried out using memory CD4+ T cells from PBMCs. These receptors were collected from a man aged 18 to 30 in good health. Some clones in this sample may be carry-over from other donors' samples. Both conserved end residues are part of each CDR3. A D gene is named only where the DNA matches it firmly. Expanded clones are given a class, and other clones once, few, many or no size at all.

d_call clone_size cdr3_length j_call v_call cdr3_nt cdr3_aa
TRBD2 . 16 TRBJ2-1 TRBV28 TGTGCCAGCAGGGACGGACTAGCGGACTACTACAATGAGCAGTTCTTC CASRDGLADYYNEQFF
TRBD2 . 16 TRBJ2-2 TRBV5-4 TGTGCCAGCAGGTTGACTAGCTCCCTACACACCGGGGAGCTGTTTTTT CASRLTSSLHTGELFF
TRBD1 . 16 TRBJ2-7 TRBV5-1 TGCGCCAGCAGGATCCATCCGGGACAGGGTTTTGTCGAGCAGTACTTC CASRIHPGQGFVEQYF
. . 15 TRBJ1-1 TRBV6-5 TGTGCCAGCAGTTCCAAGCCTTTCATGAACACTGAAGCTTTCTTT CASSSKPFMNTEAFF
. . 14 TRBJ1-4 TRBV9 TGTGCCAGCAGCGTCGGGGGCCACAATGAAAAACTGTTTTTT CASSVGGHNEKLFF
. . 14 TRBJ1-1 TRBV5-1 TGCGCCAGCAGCTTGGTACCCACGGGCACTGAAGCTTTCTTT CASSLVPTGTEAFF
. . 11 TRBJ2-7 TRBV28 TGTGCCAGCAGGTCCATCTACGAGCAGTACTTC CASRSIYEQYF
TRBD1 . 15 TRBJ1-1 TRBV5-1 TGCGCCAGCAGCCCGTGGGGACAGGGGAACACTGAAGCTTTCTTT CASSPWGQGNTEAFF
. . 14 TRBJ1-1 TRBV7-2 TGTGCCAGCAGCTTCTCCTGGAGGAACACTGAAGCTTTCTTT CASSFSWRNTEAFF
TRBD2 few 16 TRBJ2-7 TRBV5-1 TGCGCCAGCAGCCCCGTTCCCCGGGAGGGGAAAGACGAGCAGTACTTC CASSPVPREGKDEQYF
. . 13 TRBJ2-7 TRBV27 TGTGCCAGGAATGCGGATTCGTCCTACGAGCAGTACTTC CARNADSSYEQYF